This T cell receptor beta chain appears in the sequencing data of a study of blood T cell repertoires in COVID-19. Study overall: T cells, B-cell-depleted T cells, or PBMCs provided the cDNA or gDNA that served as material.

TCRdb's copy holds only in-frame clones and misses some; the assay was immunoSEQ multiplex PCR. The sample includes 65,000 to 95,000 clones, about 70% of them seen just once. The material sequenced was peripheral blood. The receptor's source is a man aged 50 to 60 with active or convalescent COVID-19.

CDR3 coding DNA: TGTGCCAGCAGCCGCGGCTCGGGAGGAAACACCATATATTTT. Its protein product is CASSRGSGGNTIYF. The chain recombines TRBV11-2 with TRBJ1-3; D not resolved. V lost 5 bases, J lost 4 bases, and 12 bases lay in between. The CDR3 sequence is 14 residues long. Germline V gives CDR1 SGHAT, CDR2 FQNNGV.